This passage covers 22 T cell receptor beta chains from one sample sequenced in a study of T-cell memory formation after mild COVID-19 (dated by TCRdb to about 2021). Library preparation used 5' RACE. The sequencer was an Illumina NovaSeq 6000. TCRdb trimmed public reads at Q25 via fastp, called clones via MiXCR and kept in-frame beta chains. Each entry is one CDR3 protein sequence, shown with its most common DNA and genes. The sample has 80,000 to 95,000 distinct CDR3 sequences on record, 20% to 25% of them singletons. The top ten clones comprise around 45% of the sample. Sequenced material: PBMCs or a T cell subset sorted from them (not recorded which). Source of these receptors: a man aged 18 to 29 who had mild COVID-19 (a few samples of this study predate the infection). The sample titles of this study are shuffled in the database, so cell type and time point are left out; the donor was told from shared clones.

This rearrangement joins TRBV12-3 or TRBV12-4 to TRBJ2-5; no reliable D call. With 2 bases removed from V and 2 bases from J, the gap between germline ends came to 3 bases. The CDR3 has 12 residues. This chain's CDR3 is CASSLWQETQYF. In DNA, the CDR3 is TGTGCCAGCAGTTTATGGCAAGAGACCCAGTACTTC.

V is TRBV19 and J is TRBJ1-6, with D perhaps matching TRBD1 (5 bases). Germline V gene data show CDR1 as LNHDA and CDR2 as SQIVND (reference sequence). The V end was cut by 5 bases, the J end by 8 bases, with 22 bases between. CDR3 length: 17 residues. The CDR3 DNA sequence: TGTGCCAGTAGTCTATACCTTACGGGGACTGAAGATTCACCCCTCCACTTT. This gives the protein CASSLYLTGTEDSPLHF.

This clonotype has only a few counts. The V gene is TRBV19, the J gene TRBJ2-7; perhaps TRBD1 as D (5 bases). The V end was cut by 3 bases, the J end by 4 bases, with 10 bases between. The CDR3 totals 13 residues. CDR1 LNHDA and CDR2 SQIVND come from the germline V gene (reference sequence). The CDR3 bases are TGTGCCAGTAGTATGGGCAGGGAATACGAGCAGTACTTC. It is translated as CASSMGREYEQYF.

The V and J genes are TRBV20-1 and TRBJ2-3, with D perhaps matching TRBD2 (6 bases). Trimming took off 3 bases at V and 0 bases at J, with 16 bases between the two ends. This CDR3 spans 16 amino acids. Germline V lookup: CDR1 DFQATT, CDR2 SNEGSKA (reference sequence). CDR3 protein: CSASALRGLSTDTQYF. The CDR3 DNA follows: TGCAGTGCTAGTGCCCTCCGGGGACTTAGCACAGATACGCAGTATTTT.

The chain combines TRBV4-3 with TRBJ1-3, with D tentatively TRBD1 (5 bases). The CDR3 spans 16 residues. V was cut by 0 bases and J by 2 bases, with 11 bases left in between. In germline, CDR1 is LGHNA, CDR2 YSLEER. This CDR3 is CASSQDGVGPGNTIYF. CDR3 DNA: TGCGCCAGCAGCCAAGATGGGGTGGGACCTGGAAACACCATATATTTT.

This chain uses TRBV5-6 with TRBJ1-1, with 9 bases fitting TRBD1. Germline CDR1 reads SGHDT; CDR2 reads YYEEEE. V lost 4 bases to trimming and J lost 1 base; unmatched junction nucleotides: 5. The length of the CDR3 is 15 residues. As DNA, the CDR3 is TGTGCCAGCAGCACTGGACAGGGGACGAACACTGAAGCTTTCTTT. It encodes CASSTGQGTNTEAFF.

This clonotype turned up a few times. CDR3 nucleotide sequence: TGTGCCATCAGTCTCCCTCCAGGGACAGGGGCCAATCCGAACACCGGGGAGCTGTTTTTT. Its protein product is CAISLPPGTGANPNTGELFF. V and J are TRBV10-3 and TRBJ2-2, with 10 positions matching TRBD1. The germline CDR1 and CDR2 sequences are ENHRY and SYGVKD. V gave up 5 bases and J gave up 0 bases; unmatched junction bases: 15. The CDR3 covers 20 residues.

This clonotype was recorded many times. The V call is TRBV29-1, the J call TRBJ2-6; D is uncertain. V was trimmed by 4 bases and J by 0 bases, leaving 16 bases between them. Germline loops: CDR1 SQVTM, CDR2 ANQGSEA. The CDR3 loop spans 17 amino acids. CDR3: CSVALGMKVSGANVLTF. The CDR3 coding sequence is TGCAGCGTTGCTTTAGGAATGAAGGTCTCTGGGGCCAACGTCCTGACTTTC.

V gene TRBV6-6 combines with J gene TRBJ2-7, with D possibly being TRBD1 (6 bases). Germline V lookup: CDR1 MNHNY, CDR2 SVGAGI (reference sequence). This CDR3 contains 14 residues. Trimming took 6 bases from V and 0 from J, leaving 12 bases between them. The CDR3 nucleotides read TGTGCCAGCAGGGTGGGGGCGGTCTCCTACGAGCAGTACTTC. This gives the protein CASRVGAVSYEQYF.

This clonotype was picked up a small number of times. The CDR3 reads CSVGAVMDYGYTF. The CDR3 nucleotides are TGCAGCGTTGGTGCGGTTATGGACTATGGCTACACCTTC. This chain joins TRBV29-1 and TRBJ1-2; D remains ambiguous. Germline V gives CDR1 SQVTM, CDR2 ANQGSEA. The CDR3 has 13 amino acids. Between the trimmed V and J ends, which lost 4 bases and 3 bases, there was a span of 12 bases. Using reference TRBV29-1 and TRBJ1-2 for the parts outside the CDR3, the full variable domain is SAVISQKPSRDICQRGTSLTIQCQVDSQVTMMFWYRQQPGQSLTLIATANQGSEATYESGFVIDKFPISRPNLTFSTLTVSNMSPEDSSIYLCSVGAVMDYGYTFGSGTRLTVV.

The V and J genes are TRBV28 and TRBJ2-7; D is ambiguous. Germline CDR1 reads MDHEN; CDR2 reads SYDVKM. Trimming stripped 6 bases from V and 4 bases from J, with 19 bases between. This CDR3 comprises 15 residues. Here the CDR3 reads CASSPGPSVVYEQYV. In DNA form, the CDR3 reads TGTGCCAGCAGCCCCGGACCGAGCGTCGTTTACGAGCAGTACGTC.

This clonotype was found a few times. This rearrangement joins TRBV27 to TRBJ2-3, with D unclear. The CDR3 runs 13 residues. Trimming left V 0 bases short and J 1 base short, with 2 bases between. CDR1 is MNHEY and CDR2 is SMNVEV in the germline V gene (reference sequence). The CDR3 here is CASSLSRTDTQYF. The CDR3 coding sequence is TGTGCCAGCAGTTTATCTCGCACAGATACGCAGTATTTT.

The genes are TRBV12-3 or TRBV12-4 and TRBJ2-7; 7 bases line up with TRBD1. The CDR3 runs 13 residues. With V trimmed by 6 bases and J by 2 bases, 4 bases remained unmatched. This CDR3 reads CASSYTGAYEQYF. CDR3 in DNA: TGTGCCAGCAGCTACACAGGGGCCTACGAGCAGTACTTC.

This clonotype has just a few counts. This chain uses TRBV15 with TRBJ2-7; unclear D gene. Germline V gene sequence: CDR1 LNHNV, CDR2 YYDKDF (reference sequence). The CDR3 consists of 13 residues. V gave up 4 bases and J gave up 2 bases, with 9 bases separating them. The CDR3: CATSTGLAYEQYV. DNA of the CDR3: TGTGCCACCAGCACGGGCTTGGCCTACGAGCAGTACGTC.

The V gene is TRBV5-1, the J gene TRBJ2-7, with D hard to call. The germline gives CDR1 SGHRS, CDR2 YFSETQ. Trimming shortened V by 6 bases and J by 0 bases, and 13 bases separated the two germline ends. This CDR3 has 14 amino acids. The DNA of the CDR3 is TGCGCCAGCACCAACGTGGGTCACTCCTACGAGCAGTACTTC. It codes for CASTNVGHSYEQYF. The entire variable domain, with the rest obtained from reference TRBV5-1 and TRBJ2-7, is as follows: KAGVTQTPRYLIKTRGQQVTLSCSPISGHRSVSWYQQTPGQGLQFLFEYFSETQRNKGNFPGRFSGRQFSNSRSEMNVSTLELGDSALYLCASTNVGHSYEQYFGPGTRLTVT.

This clonotype was detected once. The V and J genes are TRBV6-5 and TRBJ2-3; D gene ambiguous. The CDR3 consists of 14 residues. Germline CDR1 reads MNHEY; CDR2 reads SVGAGI. V shed 2 bases and J shed 5 bases, with 11 bases lying between them. This CDR3 reads CASSYVGLVDTQYF. CDR3 bases: TGTGCCAGCAGTTACGTAGGGTTGGTAGATACGCAGTATTTT.

In this sample, this clonotype turned up a few times. V usage is TRBV7-9 and J usage is TRBJ2-1; TRBD2 agrees at 10 bases. This CDR3 has 15 residues. CDR1 and CDR2 from the germline V gene are SEHNR and FQNEAQ (reference sequence). Trimming removed 5 bases from V and 6 bases from J; junction bases left unmatched: 7. In nucleotides, the CDR3 is TGTGCCAGCAGCCCCCGGACTAGCGGTTCCAATGAGCAGTTCTTC. The encoded protein is CASSPRTSGSNEQFF.

The V and J genes are TRBV20-1 and TRBJ2-5; 14 bases agree with TRBD2. Germline V gives CDR1 DFQATT, CDR2 SNEGSKA (reference sequence). The CDR3 is made up of 17 amino acids. J was trimmed by 0 bases and V by 4 bases; bases with no gene match: 7. The CDR3 region is CSATGLAGAAYQETQYF. In nucleotides, the CDR3 is TGCAGTGCTACGGGACTAGCGGGGGCCGCGTACCAAGAGACCCAGTACTTC.

DNA for the CDR3: TGTGCCAGCAGTTACTCGATTCTAGCGGGGGGGCCCTTCCCTCCGTATTTT. Amino acid sequence: CASSYSILAGGPFPPYF. The genes are TRBV6-5 and TRBJ2-3, with 12 bases matching TRBD2. CDR1 MNHEY and CDR2 SVGAGI come from the germline V gene. The V segment lost 0 bases and the J segment 14 bases; nucleotides outside the gene matches: 15. The CDR3 runs 17 residues.

This clonotype was seen only a few times. J is TRBJ2-7 and V is TRBV2, with 11 positions matching TRBD2. Trimming cost V 8 bases and J 4 bases; bases outside gene matches: 7. CDR1 and CDR2 from the germline V gene are SNHLY and FYNNEI. This CDR3 spans 14 amino acids. The CDR3: CASDMTSGAYEQYF. CDR3 bases: TGTGCCAGCGATATGACTAGCGGGGCATACGAGCAGTACTTC.

The chain uses TRBV6-2 or TRBV6-3 and TRBJ2-1; 11 bases line up with TRBD1. Germline CDR1 is MNHEY and CDR2 is SVGEGT. This CDR3 spans 16 amino acids. The V and J ends lost 6 bases and 2 bases, in that order; junction bases with no gene match: 6. The CDR3 DNA reads as TGTGCCAGCAGCCGGGTGGACAGGGGGCCCTACAATGAGCAGTTCTTC. Protein sequence: CASSRVDRGPYNEQFF.

Only a few counts were recorded for this clonotype. The V and J genes are TRBV27 and TRBJ1-5; TRBD1 might be the D (6 bases). Germline lookup yields CDR1 MNHEY and CDR2 SMNVEV (reference sequence). The length of the CDR3 is 14 residues. The germline V and J ends were trimmed by 2 bases and 10 bases, with 15 bases remaining between them. CDR3 amino acids: CASSLSGGPPPQHF. DNA of the CDR3: TGTGCCAGCAGTTTAAGCGGGGGCCCCCCTCCCCAGCATTTT.